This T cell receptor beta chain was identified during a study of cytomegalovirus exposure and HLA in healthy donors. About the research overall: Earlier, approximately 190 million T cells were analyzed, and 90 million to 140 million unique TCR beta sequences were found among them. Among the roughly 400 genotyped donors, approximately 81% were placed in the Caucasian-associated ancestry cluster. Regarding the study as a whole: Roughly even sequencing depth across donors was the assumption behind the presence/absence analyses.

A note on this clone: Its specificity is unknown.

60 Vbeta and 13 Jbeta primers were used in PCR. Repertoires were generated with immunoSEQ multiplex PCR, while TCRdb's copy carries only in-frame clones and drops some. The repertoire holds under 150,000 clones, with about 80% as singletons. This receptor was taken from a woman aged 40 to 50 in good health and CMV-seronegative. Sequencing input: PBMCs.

The CDR3 DNA is TGTGCCAGCAGTTACTCCGACAGTCCCTACGAGCAGTACTTC. This translates into CASSYSDSPYEQYF. The J gene is TRBJ2-7, the V gene TRBV6-5; TRBD1 is a possible D gene (5 bases). The germline V gene encodes CDR1 MNHEY and CDR2 SVGAGI. Deletions cut 0 bases from V and 2 bases from J, with 8 bases between. CDR3 length: 14 residues.